This section outlines one T cell receptor (beta chain) sequence together with its context. Its antigen is currently unknown. The data originate from a study of blood T cells in healthy people across ages. Study-wide background: Using template switching, researchers captured about one barcoded beta molecule for each two T cells.

General observations from the study: Higher diversity and more naive CD4+ cells were features of long-lived donors, compared to aged donors.

The germline CDR1 and CDR2 sequences are LNHDA and SQIVND (reference sequence). The CDR3 has 16 amino acids. J lost 3 bases, V lost 2 bases, and 6 bases had no gene match. The authors ran a second PCR of about 7 to 11 cycles using a sample-barcoded 5' primer and a J-beta primer mix. Each CDR3 protein gets one entry after TCRdb re-called the 5' RACE reads with MiXCR. This sample carries 700,000 to 1,000,000 distinct CDR3 sequences, around 43% of them seen once, and the ten largest clones take 15% to 25%. The source is a man aged 55 to 70 in good health. The chain links TRBV19 to TRBJ2-2; TRBD1 aligns across 7 bases. Sequencing was carried out using blood. CDR3 nucleotides: TGTGCCAGTAGTATAACCGGACAGGCATACACCGGGGAGCTGTTTTTT. Amino acids: CASSITGQAYTGELFF.